One sample yielded the 20 T cell receptor beta chains listed below, sequenced in a study of T cell responses to AZD1222 COVID-19 vaccine. Sequencing used immunoSEQ multiplex PCR; TCRdb keeps in-frame clones, though not all of them. Of 110,000 or so clones listed, approximately 85% are singletons. The sequencing here drew on peripheral blood, taken on day 0 of AZD1222 vaccination. The origin of the receptors is an adult in good health.

The V gene is TRBV9, the J gene TRBJ2-7; TRBD1 matches 8 bases. CDR3 length: 15 residues. From germline, CDR1 is SGDLS and CDR2 YYNGEE. After removal of 4 bases from V and 0 bases from J, the junction contained 6 bases not matched to a gene. The CDR3 region has the DNA TGTGCCAGCAGCCGGACAGGGTTGGGCTCCTACGAGCAGTACTTC. It yields the protein CASSRTGLGSYEQYF.

V gene TRBV6-2 or TRBV6-3 combines with J gene TRBJ2-7; no clear D gene. Looked up from germline, CDR1 is MNHEY and CDR2 is SVGEGT. The CDR3 runs to 11 residues. The V and J ends lost 2 bases and 4 bases respectively, with 3 bases between them. The CDR3 nucleotides read TGTGCCAGCAGTTACCTGTACGAGCAGTACTTC. Protein sequence: CASSYLYEQYF.

The count of this clone is one. This chain links TRBV2 with TRBJ2-6; D is tentatively TRBD1 or TRBD2 (6 bases each). The V end lost 5 bases, the J end lost 2 bases, and 16 bases lay between the germline ends. CDR1 and CDR2 from the germline V gene are SNHLY and FYNNEI. CDR3 length: 17 amino acids. The CDR3 protein is CASSLEGGGTGANVLTF. The CDR3 nucleotides read TGTGCCAGCAGTTTGGAAGGGGGAGGCACTGGGGCCAACGTCCTGACTTTC.

The chain couples TRBV7-9 to TRBJ2-3; TRBD2 matches at 7 bases. The CDR3 is made up of 14 amino acids. Germline assignment: CDR1 SEHNR and CDR2 FQNEAQ (reference sequence). With V trimmed by 4 bases and J by 10 bases, 11 bases remained unmatched. The CDR3: CASSSGLYGSAQYF. The CDR3 nucleotides are TGTGCCAGCAGCTCGGGACTATACGGGAGTGCGCAGTATTTT. The whole variable domain, remainder taken from reference TRBV7-9 and TRBJ2-3, is DTGVSQNPRHKITKRGQNVTFRCDPISEHNRLYWYRQTLGQGPEFLTYFQNEAQLEKSRLLSDRFSAERPKGSFSTLEIQRTEQGDSAMYLCASSSGLYGSAQYFGPGTRLTVL.

V gene TRBV7-2 combines with J gene TRBJ1-4; the D gene is possibly TRBD1 (5 bases). V was shortened by 5 bases and J by 2 bases, with 15 bases between the two germline ends. Germline V gene lookup returns CDR1 SGHTA and CDR2 FQGNSA. CDR3 size: 16 residues. The CDR3 bases are TGTGCCAGCAGCCCACGGGGGGGTGGTACTAATGAAAAACTGTTTTTT. Its protein product is CASSPRGGGTNEKLFF.

The chain couples TRBV7-2 to TRBJ1-6, with no clear D. Germline loops: CDR1 SGHTA, CDR2 FQGNSA. This CDR3 is built from 16 residues. V lost 5 bases and J lost 0, with 11 bases in between. The CDR3: CASSVGSSSYNSPLHF. Written as DNA, the CDR3 is TGTGCCAGCAGCGTCGGAAGTAGCTCCTATAATTCACCCCTCCACTTT.

The gene calls are TRBV6-1 and TRBJ2-7; possible D gene TRBD1, 6 bases. The germline CDR1 and CDR2 sequences are MNHNS and SASEGT. This CDR3 is built from 16 residues. Trimming left V 4 bases short and J 3 bases short, with 19 bases between. In DNA form, the CDR3 reads TGTGCCAGCAGTGTAAACCCCGGGACATCCCTCTACGAGCAGTACTTC. This codes for CASSVNPGTSLYEQYF.

This chain connects TRBV6-5 to TRBJ2-7; 9 bases fit TRBD2. Trimming cost V 8 bases and J 3 bases; bases outside gene matches: 8. In germline, CDR1 is MNHEY, CDR2 SVGAGI. The CDR3 has 14 residues. CDR3: CASFTGTSLYEQYF. The CDR3, as DNA: TGTGCCAGCTTTACCGGGACTAGCCTCTACGAGCAGTACTTC.

The CDR3 loop is CASRDRDRGLVRGYTF. CDR3 nucleotides: TGTGCCAGCAGGGACCGGGACAGGGGGCTGGTACGGGGCTACACCTTC. V is TRBV28 and J is TRBJ1-2; 12 bases fit TRBD1. Germline loops: CDR1 MDHEN, CDR2 SYDVKM. The CDR3 covers 16 residues. V lost 6 bases and J lost 8; bases outside the gene matches: 13.

This chain joins TRBV7-9 and TRBJ2-1; TRBD2 aligns across 12 bases. Looked up from germline, CDR1 is SEHNR and CDR2 is FQNEAQ (reference sequence). This CDR3 has 15 residues. Trimming removed 5 bases from V and 8 bases from J; junction bases left unmatched: 7. DNA for the CDR3: TGTGCCAGCAGCCCGGCACTAGCGGGAGGCGATGAGCAGTTCTTC. Its protein product is CASSPALAGGDEQFF.

The chain uses TRBV18 and TRBJ1-2; D possibly corresponds to TRBD1 (6 bases). CDR1 is KGHSH and CDR2 is LQKENI in the germline V gene. This CDR3 is built from 16 residues. Trimming removed 3 bases at V and 0 bases at J, with 14 bases between. The CDR3 bases are TGTGCCAGCTCACCGAAGACAGGCCCTTCTAACTATGGCTACACCTTC. This encodes CASSPKTGPSNYGYTF.

The chain recombines TRBV11-3 with TRBJ2-5; D call uncertain. This CDR3 contains 14 residues. CDR1 is SGHNT, CDR2 YENEEA, per germline. The germline V and J ends were trimmed by 4 bases and 4 bases, with 13 bases remaining between them. DNA of the CDR3: TGTGCCAGCAGCTCCGGGCCTACCCTAGAGACCCAGTACTTC. Protein sequence: CASSSGPTLETQYF.

J is TRBJ1-1 and V is TRBV7-8, with a tentative D call TRBD1 (5 bases). Trimming took off 4 bases at V and 4 bases at J, with 16 bases between the two ends. Germline V gene data show CDR1 as SGHVS and CDR2 as FQNEAQ. The CDR3 totals 15 residues. The CDR3 DNA is TGTGCCAGCAGCTCCTCCCCGGTGGGGGGCACTGAAGCTTTCTTT. Translating gives CASSSSPVGGTEAFF. Combining the CDR3 with reference TRBV7-8 and TRBJ1-1 gives the whole variable domain GAGVSQSPRYKVAKRGQDVALRCDPISGHVSLFWYQQALGQGPEFLTYFQNEAQLDKSGLPSDRFFAERPEGSVSTLKIQRTQQEDSAVYLCASSSSPVGGTEAFFGQGTRLTVV.

The genes are TRBV6-2 or TRBV6-3 and TRBJ2-7; 13 positions agree with TRBD2. This CDR3 is 13 amino acids long. CDR1 is MNHEY and CDR2 is SVGEGT in the germline V gene. Trimming removed 5 bases from V and 10 bases from J; junction bases left unmatched: 5. The DNA of the CDR3 is TGTGCCAGCAGTACTAGCGGGAGGGCTACACAGTACTTC. Translation gives CASSTSGRATQYF.

This clone was found a few times. The V and J genes are TRBV15 and TRBJ1-1; 7 bases are shared with TRBD1. CDR1 LNHNV and CDR2 YYDKDF come from the germline V gene (reference sequence). After removal of 1 base from V and 6 bases from J, the junction contained 8 bases not matched to a gene. The CDR3 spans 15 residues. CDR3 sequence (DNA): TGTGCCACCAGCAGAGGACAGGGAGGGGATCCTGAAGCTTTCTTT. Protein sequence: CATSRGQGGDPEAFF.

This sequence joins TRBV6-5 and TRBJ2-1; maybe TRBD1 (5 bases). V was pared by 7 bases and J by 4 bases, with 11 bases between. The CDR3 contains 13 residues. The germline gives CDR1 MNHEY, CDR2 SVGAGI. CDR3 sequence: CASNVDRYNEQFF. For the CDR3, the DNA is TGTGCCAGCAATGTCGACAGATACAATGAGCAGTTCTTC.

This clone was observed a handful of times. The chain uses TRBV7-6 and TRBJ2-7; no clear D. CDR3 size: 14 residues. CDR1 is SGHVS, CDR2 FNYEAQ, per germline. Trimming took off 3 bases at V and 0 bases at J, with 9 bases between the two ends. CDR3 protein: CASSFQASSYEQYF. CDR3 sequence (DNA): TGTGCCAGCAGCTTTCAGGCTAGCTCCTACGAGCAGTACTTC.

In its sample, this clone was seen once. V and J are TRBV3-1 (or the pseudogene TRBV3-2) and TRBJ2-1; 8 bases line up with TRBD2. The CDR3 has 15 residues. CDR1 and CDR2 (germline): LGHDT, YNNKEL (reference sequence). Unmatched junction bases numbered 6, after V lost 4 bases and J lost 4 bases. The CDR3 nucleotides are TGTGCCAGCAGCCCTACTAGCGGACTTTACAATGAGCAGTTCTTC. Its protein is CASSPTSGLYNEQFF.

This clone appeared once. The chain recombines TRBV10-3 with TRBJ1-2, with 8 bases matching TRBD1. Per the germline V gene, CDR1 is ENHRY and CDR2 is SYGVKD. The V segment lost 10 bases and the J segment 2 bases; nucleotides outside the gene matches: 6. CDR3 length: 13 amino acids. In nucleotides, the CDR3 is TGTGCCACGGAACAGGGGGAAAACTATGGCTACACCTTC. Translated, it gives CATEQGENYGYTF.

For the CDR3, the DNA is TGTGCCAGTAGTATGAGGACAGGGGTCGGGGAGCAGTACTTC. It is translated as CASSMRTGVGEQYF. The chain combines TRBV19 with TRBJ2-7; 9 bases match TRBD1. There are 14 residues in the CDR3. Germline-derived CDR1 and CDR2 are LNHDA and SQIVND (reference sequence). Germline trimming cut 3 bases from V and 7 bases from J; bases unmatched to any gene: 7.